The source of this T cell receptor (beta chain) is a study of blood T cell repertoires in COVID-19. About the study: Acute and convalescent COVID-19 specimens originated in the United States, Italy and Spain.

This clone was detected once. TCRdb's table, derived via immunoSEQ multiplex PCR, lists solely in-frame clones and lacks some. The sample has roughly 40,000 clones, roughly 79% seen once. The TCR sequence derives from a woman older than 75 with acute or convalescent COVID-19. The sample consisted of peripheral blood.

In DNA, the CDR3 is TGTGCCAGCTCACCACTCGGGACAGGGGCAGTGGCTAACTATGGCTACACCTTC. Amino acid sequence: CASSPLGTGAVANYGYTF. This chain connects TRBV18 to TRBJ1-2; 10 positions match TRBD1. Germline V gene data show CDR1 as KGHSH and CDR2 as LQKENI. With 1 base clipped from V and 0 bases from J, the junction kept 8 bases outside the gene matches. The CDR3 length is 18 residues.